This TCR beta chain was sequenced during a study of OX40 agonist ivuxolimab in advanced cancers. The wider study: Mean age around 64 years, range roughly 20 to 85; 82.7% male. Enrollees could have had prior anti-PD-1, anti-PD-L1 or anti-CTLA-4 therapy, which roughly 40% had received.

Sequencing was performed with immunoSEQ multiplex PCR; in TCRdb, only in-frame clones are kept and a portion is missing. The sample has 75,000 to 90,000 clones, about 91% seen once; the top ten hold around 2.8%. Germline V lookup: CDR1 MGHRA, CDR2 YSYEKL. The CDR3 extends over 14 amino acids. V was cut by 3 bases and J by 7 bases, with 15 bases left in between. Whole-study results and caveats: Among expanded peripheral T cells, antigen specificity went undetermined.

Remarks on this clone: Its target is unknown.

The genes are TRBV4-1 and TRBJ1-1; a weak D match, TRBD1 (5 bases). Sample: CD4+ or CD8+ T cells sorted from blood, taken in a trial of the OX40 agonist ivuxolimab. The sequence was obtained from an adult with an advanced solid tumor such as melanoma, head and neck, liver or kidney cancer. The CDR3 is CASSQPGLRGEAFF. Here the CDR3 DNA reads TGCGCCAGCAGCCAGCCGGGACTCCGAGGTGAAGCTTTCTTT.